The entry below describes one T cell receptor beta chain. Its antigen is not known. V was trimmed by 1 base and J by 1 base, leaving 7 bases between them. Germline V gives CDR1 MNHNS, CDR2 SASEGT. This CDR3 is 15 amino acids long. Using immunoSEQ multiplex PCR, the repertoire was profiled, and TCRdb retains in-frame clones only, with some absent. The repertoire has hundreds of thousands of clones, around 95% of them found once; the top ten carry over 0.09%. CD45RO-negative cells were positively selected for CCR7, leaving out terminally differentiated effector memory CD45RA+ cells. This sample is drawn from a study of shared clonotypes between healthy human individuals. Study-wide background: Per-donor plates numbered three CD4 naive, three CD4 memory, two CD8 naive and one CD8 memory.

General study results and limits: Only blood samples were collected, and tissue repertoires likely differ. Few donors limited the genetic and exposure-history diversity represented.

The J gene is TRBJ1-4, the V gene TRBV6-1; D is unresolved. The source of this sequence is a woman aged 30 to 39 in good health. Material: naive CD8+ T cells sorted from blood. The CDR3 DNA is TGTGCCAGCAGTGAAGTCCAGAGAACTAATGAAAAACTGTTTTTT. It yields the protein CASSEVQRTNEKLFF.